This note documents a single T cell receptor beta chain sequence. This clonotype was seen ten or more times. Its target antigen remains unknown. No base quality values were provided; no much bigger clone lies one nucleotide off. Genomic DNA served as template for TCR beta VDJ combination and CDR3 sequence profiling. TCR repertoire sequencing was run on an Illumina HiSeq 2000. In the original analysis: TRBV/TRBJ rearrangement plots, CDR3 size and DJ length profiles, and Simpson's diversity index were used to assess repertoires. The most abundant DNA sequence in the deep sequencing data was defined as the immunodominant clone. CDR3 amino acid sequences were checked for sharing across subjects and were also compared against the VDJdb database and published repertoires. TCRdb reprocessing: public reads trimmed at Q25 with fastp, clones called with MiXCR, in-frame beta chains kept. Every CDR3 protein is listed once, alongside the most common genes and DNA of its rows. The V and J calls come from TCRdb's annotation, not from the publication. This sample has 150,000 to 200,000 distinct CDR3 sequences in its table, and 35% to 55% of those were observed once. The ten biggest clones cover over 0.95% of the sample.

This sample was taken from a study of CD8+CD57+ T cells in acquired aplastic anemia (dated by TCRdb to the late 2010s). With regard to the full study: A mean of about 3.2 ug of DNA, ranging from roughly 0.2 to 30 ug, was extracted from sorted CD4+ and CD8+ cells. An average of around 10 million reads for CD4+ cells and 11 million or so reads for CD8+ cells was obtained from healthy donor samples.

The paper as a whole reports these results and caveats: Patients and healthy controls showed no significant difference in CD8+ Simpson's diversity (P=0.060). Although 25 to 30 CD8+ CDR3 sequences were shared by patients and controls, these sequences appeared highly expressed in patients and within the immunodominant clones of patients.

In the study, sorted CD4+ and CD8+ blood T cells from patients with severe aplastic anemia and from healthy subjects underwent deep sequencing of TCR repertoires. Ficoll-Paque density gradient centrifugation was used to isolate peripheral blood mononuclear cells. Before DNA extraction, CD4+ and CD8+ T cells were sorted with FACS or magnetic beads. Sequencing used sorted CD4+, CD8+, or CD8+CD57+ T cells (not recorded which) from PBMCs. The sequence came from a human donor in good health.

In nucleotide form, the sequence is TGTGCCAGCAGCTTTAGCGGGGGGGCCGGGAATGAGCAGTTCTTC. Protein translation: CASSFSGGAGNEQFF. The chain is made from TRBV7-2 and TRBJ2-1, and TRBD2 aligns with 11 junction nucleotides. From V the trimming removes 3 bases and from J it removes 7 bases, while the gene matches leave 5 bases of the junction unaccounted for. Reading the germline V gene gives CDR1 SGHTA and CDR2 FQGNSA. The CDR3 numbers 15 residues from cysteine through phenylalanine. Here the CDR3 DNA is all that survives: 45 bases in frame from base 1.